The clone carrying this TCR beta chain was picked up many times. Unique molecular identifiers were built into the TCRbeta library. A single record per CDR3 protein comes from TCRdb applying MiXCR to the PCR reads. The sample lists around 240,000 distinct CDR3 sequences; more than 7.5% were seen once. The CDR3 runs to 17 residues. The V and J ends lost 2 bases and 2 bases respectively, with 16 bases between them. Per the germline V gene, CDR1 is LNHDA and CDR2 is SQIVND (reference sequence). These data belong to a study of T-cell reconstitution after alpha-beta-depleted transplantation in children. This clonotype originated in a human donor who donated a stem cell graft to a child with SCID. Sequenced material: PBMCs from the stem cell graft donor, taken from the stem cell graft. The rearrangement uses TRBV19 and TRBJ1-3; D unclear. The CDR3 loop is CASSINVFNFAGNTIYF. The CDR3 nucleotides read TGTGCCAGTAGTATAAACGTCTTTAACTTCGCTGGAAACACCATATATTTT.